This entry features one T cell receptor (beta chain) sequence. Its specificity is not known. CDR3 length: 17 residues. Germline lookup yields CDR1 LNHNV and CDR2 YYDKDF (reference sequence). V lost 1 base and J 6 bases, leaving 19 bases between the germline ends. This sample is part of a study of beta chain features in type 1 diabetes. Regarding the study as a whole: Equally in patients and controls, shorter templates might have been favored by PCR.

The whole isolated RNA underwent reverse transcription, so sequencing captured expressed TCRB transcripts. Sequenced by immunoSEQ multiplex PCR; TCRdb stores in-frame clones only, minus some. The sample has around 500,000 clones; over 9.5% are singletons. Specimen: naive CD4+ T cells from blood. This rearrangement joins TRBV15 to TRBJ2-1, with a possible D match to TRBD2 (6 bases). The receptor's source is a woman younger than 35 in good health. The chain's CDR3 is CATSRGGLRDNGNEQFF. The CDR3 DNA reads TGTGCCACCAGCAGAGGAGGTTTGCGGGATAACGGCAATGAGCAGTTCTTC.